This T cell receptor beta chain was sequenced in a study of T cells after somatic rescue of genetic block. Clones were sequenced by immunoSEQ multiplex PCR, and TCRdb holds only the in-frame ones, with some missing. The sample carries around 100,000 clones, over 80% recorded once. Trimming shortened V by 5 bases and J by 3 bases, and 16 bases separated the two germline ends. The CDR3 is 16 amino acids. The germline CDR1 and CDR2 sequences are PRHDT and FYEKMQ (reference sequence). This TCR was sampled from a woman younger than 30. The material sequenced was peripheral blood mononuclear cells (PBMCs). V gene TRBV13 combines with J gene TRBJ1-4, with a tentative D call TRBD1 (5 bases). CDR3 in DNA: TGTGCCAGCAGCCGACGCCTACAGGCTTCTAATGAAAAACTGTTTTTT. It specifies CASSRRLQASNEKLFF.